This paragraph covers one T cell receptor beta chain sequence. Its antigen is as yet unknown. PCR primers comprised 60 Vbeta and 13 Jbeta primers. Sequencing was performed with immunoSEQ multiplex PCR; in TCRdb, only in-frame clones are kept and a portion is missing. The table includes some 130,000 clones, 60% to 80% detected once. Germline values: CDR1 MNHNY, CDR2 SVGAGI (reference sequence). The CDR3 is 15 residues long. V was cut by 8 bases and J by 2 bases, with 16 bases left in between. This entry belongs to a study of cytomegalovirus exposure and HLA in healthy donors. Broader study findings: Association of a missense DCLRE1C variant with TCR beta V- and J-gene trimming was reported in a later analysis. The only immune exposure information that was available was CMV serostatus. Most TCR sequences showed up rarely, but some public TCRs showed up in many donors.

This chain joins TRBV6-6 and TRBJ2-1, with D unresolved. Sequenced: PBMCs. The TCR was taken from a woman aged 55-69 years in good health and CMV-seropositive. The CDR3 loop is CASPTRVRTYNEQFF. In DNA, the CDR3 is TGTGCCAGCCCAACTCGGGTTCGGACCTACAATGAGCAGTTCTTC.